This T cell receptor (beta chain) is from a study of blood T cells in healthy people across ages. Whole-study context: Template switching retrieved approximately one barcoded beta molecule for each two T cells. The study, taken as a whole, reports: Estimates drawn from one million T cells were deemed to understate diversity. Older age went with lower TCR beta diversity per million T cells, in a roughly linear way.

It was with a sample-barcoded 5' primer and a J-beta primer mix that a second PCR of roughly 6 to 11 cycles was run. The template-switch adaptor was a 5' adaptor with 12 random nucleotides. It tagged each cDNA molecule. One entry per CDR3 protein, called by TCRdb with MiXCR from the 5' RACE reads. The sample records around 970,000 distinct CDR3 sequences, 51% being singletons. A few counts support this clonotype. What it binds is not known. Germline loops: CDR1 MGHDK, CDR2 SYGVNS. V lost 4 bases to trimming and J lost 7 bases, with 7 bases between them. The CDR3 runs 11 residues. This TCR came from a woman aged 55-69 years in good health. Sequencing was performed on blood. The chain recombines TRBV25-1 with TRBJ1-1; no firm D call. CDR3 protein: CASSAGHEAFF. DNA for the CDR3: TGTGCCAGCAGTGCCGGGCATGAAGCTTTCTTT. Based on the CDR3 plus reference TRBV25-1 and TRBJ1-1, the full variable domain is EADIYQTPRYLVIGTGKKITLECSQTMGHDKMYWYQQDPGMELHLIHYSYGVNSTEKGDLSSESTVSRIRTEHFPLTLESARPSHTSQYLCASSAGHEAFFGQGTRLTVV.